The 15 T cell receptor beta chains reported below all come from one sample, sequenced in a study of blood T cell repertoires in COVID-19. Sequenced by immunoSEQ multiplex PCR; TCRdb stores in-frame clones only, minus some. The table has 150,000 to 250,000 clones, 79% seen once; the top ten hold 5.5% to 7%. The sequenced sample was peripheral blood. These receptors were obtained from a woman aged 35 to 49 with COVID-19, enrolled during active disease.

The rearrangement uses TRBV10-2 and TRBJ1-5; the D gene is possibly TRBD1 (5 bases). The CDR3 consists of 15 residues. Trimming pared 6 bases from V and 0 bases from J, leaving 12 bases between. Germline V gene data show CDR1 as WSHSY and CDR2 as SAAADI. CDR3 coding DNA: TGCGCCAGCAGCCTAGACAGTCTTAGCAATCAGCCCCAGCATTTT. It codes for CASSLDSLSNQPQHF.

The chain employs TRBV14 and TRBJ1-4, with no clear D. Trimming stripped 0 bases from V and 10 bases from J, with 9 bases between. The germline V gene encodes CDR1 SGHDN and CDR2 FVKESK. This CDR3 has 13 residues. In DNA, the CDR3 is TGTGCCAGCAGCCAAGAGGTGCGGGGAAAACTGTTTTTT. Amino acid sequence: CASSQEVRGKLFF.

The CDR3 DNA follows: TGCGCCAGCAGCTTGGGACAGGGACCCTACGAGCAGTACTTC. It specifies CASSLGQGPYEQYF. The chain recombines TRBV5-1 with TRBJ2-7; 7 bases fit TRBD1. Per germline, CDR1 SGHRS and CDR2 YFSETQ. The junction had 2 bases not matched to a gene; V was cut back by 0 bases and J by 2 bases. This CDR3 region has 14 residues.

The chain recombines TRBV9 with TRBJ2-3; a possible D gene is TRBD2 (6 bases). CDR1 and CDR2 from the germline V gene are SGDLS and YYNGEE. V shed 2 bases and J shed 2 bases, with 9 bases lying between them. CDR3 length: 14 residues. Here the CDR3 DNA reads TGTGCCAGCAGCGTGGGGGGATTCACAGATACGCAGTATTTT. Protein: CASSVGGFTDTQYF.

This chain uses TRBV4-1 with TRBJ1-2; 7 bases fit TRBD1. Trimming cost V 0 bases and J 6 bases; bases outside gene matches: 19. Germline values: CDR1 MGHRA, CDR2 YSYEKL. This CDR3 spans 19 amino acids. The CDR3 reads CASSQDQRRTGLKVDGYTF. In nucleotides, the CDR3 is TGCGCCAGCAGCCAAGATCAACGTAGGACAGGTCTTAAAGTTGATGGCTACACCTTC.

The rearrangement uses TRBV7-9 and TRBJ2-3; D is undetermined. The CDR3 is made up of 11 amino acids. Germline CDR1 SEHNR, CDR2 FQNEAQ (reference sequence). Deletions cut 7 bases from V and 5 bases from J, with 7 bases between. The CDR3 DNA reads as TGTGCCAGCATAGAAATAGATACGCAGTATTTT. The encoded protein is CASIEIDTQYF.

The chain joins TRBV9 to TRBJ2-1; TRBD1 agrees at 9 bases. V gave up 0 bases and J gave up 8 bases; unmatched junction bases: 9. Germline V gene data show CDR1 as SGDLS and CDR2 as YYNGEE. The CDR3 is 16 amino acids. The CDR3 sequence: CASSVATGGLGDEQFF. The CDR3 nucleotides are TGTGCCAGCAGCGTAGCCACAGGGGGCTTGGGCGATGAGCAGTTCTTC.

The V and J genes are TRBV7-6 and TRBJ1-1; 9 bases map to TRBD1. Germline CDR1 reads SGHVS; CDR2 reads FNYEAQ. The junction had 10 bases not matched to a gene; V was cut back by 5 bases and J by 6 bases. CDR3 length equals 15 residues. The CDR3 loop reads CASSLGTGSLSEAFF. The CDR3 DNA is TGTGCCAGCAGCCTGGGGACAGGGAGTTTATCTGAAGCTTTCTTT.

The chain recombines TRBV6-5 with TRBJ2-7; D possibly corresponds to TRBD2 (6 bases). The CDR3 runs to 13 residues. Between the trimmed V and J ends, which lost 0 bases and 9 bases, there was a span of 12 bases. Germline lookup yields CDR1 MNHEY and CDR2 SVGAGI. The CDR3 loop reads CASSYSSGGGQYF. For the CDR3, the DNA is TGTGCCAGCAGTTACTCGTCCGGGGGTGGGCAGTACTTC.

The chain has TRBV2 and TRBJ2-5, with TRBD2 identical over 10 bases. The ends lost 1 base at V and 5 bases at J; junction bases unmatched: 10. The V gene's germline CDR1 is SNHLY and CDR2 FYNNEI. The CDR3 loop spans 17 amino acids. The CDR3 loop is CASSEGDSGGPGETQYF. The DNA for the CDR3 is TGTGCCAGCAGTGAAGGGGATAGCGGGGGGCCCGGCGAGACCCAGTACTTC.

The chain links TRBV12-3 or TRBV12-4 to TRBJ2-7, with D hard to call. V shed 2 bases and J shed 7 bases, with 12 bases lying between them. The CDR3 is 13 amino acids. Here the CDR3 reads CASSLSRLGEQYF. DNA of the CDR3: TGTGCCAGCAGTTTATCCCGGCTAGGAGAGCAGTACTTC.

The genes are TRBV15 and TRBJ2-3, with 11 bases aligning to TRBD2. Germline V gene data show CDR1 as LNHNV and CDR2 as YYDKDF (reference sequence). Trimming at V came to 6 bases and at J to 4 bases, leaving 3 bases not matched to a gene. The CDR3 runs to 14 residues. CDR3 loop: CATRPGLAADTQYF. DNA of the CDR3: TGTGCCACCAGGCCGGGACTAGCGGCAGATACGCAGTATTTT. Full variable domain (outside the CDR3, taken from reference TRBV15 and TRBJ2-3): DAMVIQNPRYQVTQFGKPVTLSCSQTLNHNVMYWYQQKSSQAPKLLFHYYDKDFNNEADTPDNFQSRRPNTSFCFLDIRSPGLGDTAMYLCATRPGLAADTQYFGPGTRLTVL.

There are a few counts of this clone. The chain has TRBV5-1 and TRBJ2-7; 7 bases fit TRBD1. Per the germline V gene, CDR1 is SGHRS and CDR2 is YFSETQ. The CDR3 length is 14 residues. Unmatched junction bases numbered 8, after V lost 4 bases and J lost 4 bases. This CDR3 is CASSTSGGPYEQYF. The CDR3 DNA is TGCGCCAGCAGCACCTCAGGGGGACCATACGAGCAGTACTTC.

The chain combines TRBV29-1 with TRBJ1-5; possibly TRBD1 for D (6 bases). V was shortened by 4 bases and J by 5 bases, with 9 bases between the two germline ends. The CDR3 has 12 amino acids. Germline CDR1 reads SQVTM; CDR2 reads ANQGSEA. The CDR3 coding sequence is TGCAGCGTTGCACAGGGACATCAGCCCCAGCATTTT. Its translation: CSVAQGHQPQHF.

This chain connects TRBV2 to TRBJ2-7, with TRBD1 identical over 9 bases. J lost 4 bases, V lost 2 bases, and 12 bases had no gene match. CDR3 length: 17 residues. Germline CDR1 SNHLY, CDR2 FYNNEI. The CDR3 DNA sequence: TGTGCCAGCAGTGAACGCCCCCGACAGGGGGGTTTGTACGAGCAGTACTTC. Translation: CASSERPRQGGLYEQYF.